Below, 4 T cell receptor beta chains from the same sample are listed, as sequenced in a study of cytotoxic CD8 clonotypes in ibrutinib-treated CLL. Repertoires were generated with immunoSEQ multiplex PCR, while TCRdb's copy carries only in-frame clones and drops some. The table lists approximately 280,000 clones, 76% of them singletons. The sample was PBMCs, taken at disease progression, from a patient treated with ibrutinib. The origin of the receptors is a human donor with chronic lymphocytic leukemia.

The DNA of the CDR3 is TGCGCCAGCAGCTCGGGGCCGCGAGGGGGAACGTCCTATAATTCACCCCTCCACTTT. Amino acid sequence: CASSSGPRGGTSYNSPLHF. The rearrangement joins TRBV5-1 to TRBJ1-6; D perhaps matches TRBD1 (6 bases). CDR3 length: 19 amino acids. Between the trimmed V and J ends, which lost 3 bases and 1 base, there was a span of 20 bases. CDR1 and CDR2 from the germline V gene are SGHRS and YFSETQ.

The chain employs TRBV18 and TRBJ2-5; possibly TRBD2 for D (5 bases). Germline loops: CDR1 KGHSH, CDR2 LQKENI. V was pared by 3 bases and J by 5 bases, with 13 bases between. The CDR3 has 14 residues. The chain's CDR3 is CASSPGPSGETQYF. The CDR3 nucleotides are TGTGCCAGCTCACCGGGCCCTTCGGGGGAGACCCAGTACTTC.

V usage is TRBV10-3 and J usage is TRBJ1-2, with 10 nucleotides matching TRBD1. Looked up from germline, CDR1 is ENHRY and CDR2 is SYGVKD. This CDR3 spans 13 amino acids. The V segment lost 4 bases and the J segment 8 bases; nucleotides outside the gene matches: 4. The CDR3 spells CAISVGDRGGYTF. DNA of the CDR3: TGTGCCATCAGTGTCGGGGACAGGGGCGGCTACACCTTC.

The genes are TRBV5-1 and TRBJ2-2; the match to TRBD2 covers 8 bases. The CDR3 consists of 15 residues. Germline CDR1 and CDR2: SGHRS and YFSETQ. With V trimmed by 2 bases and J by 5 bases, 5 bases remained unmatched. CDR3 nucleotide sequence: TGCGCCAGCAGCTTTTCCGGGACTAGAACCGGGGAGCTGTTTTTT. Translation: CASSFSGTRTGELFF.